This entry concerns a single T cell receptor (beta chain). The CDR3 length is 16 residues. Germline V gene lookup returns CDR1 SGHNT and CDR2 YYREEE (reference sequence). V was clipped by 1 base and J by 0 bases, with 11 bases between them. These data originate in a study of T cell changes during pregnancy in multiple sclerosis. Profiling relied on immunoSEQ multiplex PCR, and the TCRdb table lists in-frame clones only, not all of them. The sample holds some 74,000 clones; roughly 92% are singletons and the top ten take 3.7%. V is TRBV5-4 and J is TRBJ1-3; D is possibly TRBD1 (5 bases). This TCR was sampled from a female donor in good health, enrolled as a control in a pregnancy study. The sequencing here drew on peripheral blood, taken after pregnancy. In DNA, the CDR3 is TGTGCCAGCAGCTTGTCGGGGGGGATCTCTGGAAACACCATATATTTT. Protein sequence: CASSLSGGISGNTIYF.